This T cell receptor (beta chain) was captured in a study of T cells after yellow fever vaccination. Findings and limits, study-wide: FACS-sorted repertoires might harbor abundant contaminating clonotypes from the bulk population. Most primary-vaccination clones reappeared after the booster (approximately 96% CD4, about 88% CD8). Across the CD4 and CD8 compartments, a small share of clonotypes was present in both.

It was through 5'RACE template switching that TCR cDNA was made, with a universal primer site and UMIs added. TCRdb reanalysed the 5' RACE reads using MiXCR and keeps one entry per CDR3 protein. There are some 290,000 distinct CDR3 sequences in the sample; approximately 12% occur only once, and roughly 3% lies in the top ten. CDR1 and CDR2 from the germline V gene are SGHDT and YYEEEE. Trimming shortened V by 6 bases and J by 0 bases, and 10 bases separated the two germline ends. The CDR3 totals 14 residues. This clonotype was seen a few times. Its specificity is not known. The sequencing used CD4+ T cells sorted from PBMCs, collected 45 days after the yellow fever booster vaccination. J is TRBJ2-4 and V is TRBV5-6; D gene ambiguous. This TCR came from a man between 18 and 35 years old who received the YFV17D yellow fever vaccine. DNA of the CDR3: TGTGCCAGCACCCGGGTGTTAGCCAAAAACATTCAGTACTTC. Amino acids: CASTRVLAKNIQYF.